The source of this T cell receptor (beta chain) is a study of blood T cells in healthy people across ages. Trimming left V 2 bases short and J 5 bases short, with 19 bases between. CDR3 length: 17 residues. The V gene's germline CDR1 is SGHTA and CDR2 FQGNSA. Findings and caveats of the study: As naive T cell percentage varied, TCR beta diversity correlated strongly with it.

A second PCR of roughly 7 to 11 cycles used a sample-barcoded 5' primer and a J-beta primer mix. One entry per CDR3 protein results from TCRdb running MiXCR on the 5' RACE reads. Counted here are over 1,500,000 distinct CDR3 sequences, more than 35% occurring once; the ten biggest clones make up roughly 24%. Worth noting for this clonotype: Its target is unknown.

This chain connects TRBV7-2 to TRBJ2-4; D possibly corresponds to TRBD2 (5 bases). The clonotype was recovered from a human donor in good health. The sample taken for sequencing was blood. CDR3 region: CASSLRASGSLENIQYF. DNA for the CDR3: TGTGCCAGCAGCTTAAGGGCTTCGGGGAGTCTGGAAAACATTCAGTACTTC. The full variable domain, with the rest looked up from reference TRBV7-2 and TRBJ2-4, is GAGVSQSPSNKVTEKGKDVELRCDPISGHTALYWYRQSLGQGLEFLIYFQGNSAPDKSGLPSDRFSAERTGGSVSTLTIQRTQQEDSAVYLCASSLRASGSLENIQYFGAGTRLSVL.